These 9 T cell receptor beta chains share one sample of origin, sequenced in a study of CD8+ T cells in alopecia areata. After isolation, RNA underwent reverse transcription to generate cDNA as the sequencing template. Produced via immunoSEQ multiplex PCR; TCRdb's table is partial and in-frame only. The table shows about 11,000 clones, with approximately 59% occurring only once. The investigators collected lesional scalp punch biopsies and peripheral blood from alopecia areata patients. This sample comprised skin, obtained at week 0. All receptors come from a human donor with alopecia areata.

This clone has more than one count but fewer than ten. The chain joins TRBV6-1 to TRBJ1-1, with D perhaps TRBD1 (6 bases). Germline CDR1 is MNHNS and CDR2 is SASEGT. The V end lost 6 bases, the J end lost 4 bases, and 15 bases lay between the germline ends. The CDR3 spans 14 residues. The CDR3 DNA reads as TGTGCCAGCAGAGAACAAGGGGGGATCACTGAAGCTTTCTTT. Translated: CASREQGGITEAFF.

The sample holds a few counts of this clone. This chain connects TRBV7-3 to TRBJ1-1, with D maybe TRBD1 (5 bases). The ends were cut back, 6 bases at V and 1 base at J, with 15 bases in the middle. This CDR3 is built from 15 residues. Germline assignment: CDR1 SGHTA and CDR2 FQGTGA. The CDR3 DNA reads TGTGCCAGCAGAAACCTGGGGGTTTCGAACACTGAAGCTTTCTTT. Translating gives CASRNLGVSNTEAFF. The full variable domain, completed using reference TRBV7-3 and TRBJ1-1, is GAGVSQTPSNKVTEKGKYVELRCDPISGHTALYWYRQSLGQGPEFLIYFQGTGAADDSGLPNDRFFAVRPEGSVSTLKIQRTERGDSAVYLCASRNLGVSNTEAFFGQGTRLTVV.

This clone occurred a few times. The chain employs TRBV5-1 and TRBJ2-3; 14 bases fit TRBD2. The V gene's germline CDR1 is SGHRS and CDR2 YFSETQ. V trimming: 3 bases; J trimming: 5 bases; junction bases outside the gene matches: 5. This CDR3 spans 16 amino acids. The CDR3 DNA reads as TGCGCCAGCAGCTCGGGGACTAGCGGGAGTGTAGATACGCAGTATTTT. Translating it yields CASSSGTSGSVDTQYF.

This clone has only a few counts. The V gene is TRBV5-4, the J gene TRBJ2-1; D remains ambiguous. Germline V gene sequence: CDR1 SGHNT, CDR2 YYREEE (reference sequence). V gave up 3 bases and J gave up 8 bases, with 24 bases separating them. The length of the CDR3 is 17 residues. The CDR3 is CASSSPLVSSRVDEQFF. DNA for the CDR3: TGTGCCAGCAGCTCGCCTCTCGTCTCTAGTCGAGTCGATGAGCAGTTCTTC.

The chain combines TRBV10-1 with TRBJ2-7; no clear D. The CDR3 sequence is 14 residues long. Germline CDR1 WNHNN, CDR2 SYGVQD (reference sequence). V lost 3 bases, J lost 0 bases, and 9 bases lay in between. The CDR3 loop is CASSDGFSSYEQYF. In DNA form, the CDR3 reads TGCGCCAGCAGTGATGGGTTCTCCTCCTACGAGCAGTACTTC.

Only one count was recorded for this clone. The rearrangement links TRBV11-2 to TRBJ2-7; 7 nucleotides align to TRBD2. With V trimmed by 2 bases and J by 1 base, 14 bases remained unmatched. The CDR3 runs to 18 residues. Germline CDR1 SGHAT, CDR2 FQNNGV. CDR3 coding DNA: TGTGCCAGCAGCTTATCATACGTGTCGCGGGAGACATCCTACGAGCAGTACTTC. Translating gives CASSLSYVSRETSYEQYF. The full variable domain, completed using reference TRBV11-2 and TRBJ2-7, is EAGVAQSPRYKIIEKRQSVAFWCNPISGHATLYWYQQILGQGPKLLIQFQNNGVVDDSQLPKDRFSAERLKGVDSTLKIQPAKLEDSAVYLCASSLSYVSRETSYEQYFGPGTRLTVT.

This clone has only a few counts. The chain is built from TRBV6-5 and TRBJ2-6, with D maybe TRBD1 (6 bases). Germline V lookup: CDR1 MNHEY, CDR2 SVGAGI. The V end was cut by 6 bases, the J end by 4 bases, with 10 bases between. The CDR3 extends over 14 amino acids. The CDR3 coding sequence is TGTGCCAGCAGCCCAGGGGCAGGGGCCAACGTCCTGACTTTC. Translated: CASSPGAGANVLTF.

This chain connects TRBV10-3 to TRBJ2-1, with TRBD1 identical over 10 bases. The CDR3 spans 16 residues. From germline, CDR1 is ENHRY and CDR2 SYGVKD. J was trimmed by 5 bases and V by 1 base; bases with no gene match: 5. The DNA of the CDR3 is TGTGCCATCAGTGAGTTCCGGGACAGGGGAGACAATGAGCAGTTCTTC. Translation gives CAISEFRDRGDNEQFF.

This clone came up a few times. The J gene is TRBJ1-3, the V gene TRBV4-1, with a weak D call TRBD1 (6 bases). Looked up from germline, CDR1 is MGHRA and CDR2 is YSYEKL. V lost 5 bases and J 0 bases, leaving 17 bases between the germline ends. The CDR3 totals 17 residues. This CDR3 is CASSYWVGGRSGNTIYF. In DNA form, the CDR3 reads TGCGCCAGCAGCTATTGGGTTGGGGGCCGCTCTGGAAACACCATATATTTT.